This TCR beta chain was retrieved from a study of cytomegalovirus exposure and HLA in healthy donors. Study at large: Unique TCRs from HLA-typed donors, 70 million to 100 million of them, were held in an early data release. General study findings and limits: The study flagged about 150 TCR beta chains as cytomegalovirus-associated. Highest at DRB1 and lowest at HLA-C, TCR association rates differed among HLA loci in a later analysis. While the bulk of TCR sequences proved rare, some public TCRs turned up in many donors.

The PCR employed 60 Vbeta primers together with 13 Jbeta primers. Sequencing used immunoSEQ multiplex PCR; TCRdb keeps in-frame clones, though not all of them. This table has fewer than 250,000 clones, around 79% appearing once. Details on this clone: Its target is not known.

From germline, CDR1 is SGHRS and CDR2 YFSETQ. V shed 4 bases and J 7 bases; nucleotides not matched to a gene: 12. The CDR3 is 16 amino acids. The sample taken for sequencing was PBMCs. The genes are TRBV5-1 and TRBJ1-1, with TRBD1 matching 11 bases. The sequence derives from a male donor in good health and CMV-seronegative. The CDR3 region is CASSVGTGGGKGEAFF. CDR3 DNA: TGCGCCAGCAGCGTAGGGACAGGGGGAGGTAAGGGTGAAGCTTTCTTT.